This TCR beta chain was obtained from a study of T cell responses to AZD1222 COVID-19 vaccine. Study observations and caveats: Just six AZD1222 recipients tested seropositive at baseline.

Generated by immunoSEQ multiplex PCR, the TCRdb table keeps only in-frame clones and is missing some. The sample holds 100,000 to 150,000 clones, around 87% seen once. As regards this clone: No antigen is known for it. This CDR3 is also generated by other DNA sequences in the sample.

Trimming shortened V by 0 bases and J by 1 base, and 7 bases separated the two germline ends. In germline, CDR1 is SGHRS, CDR2 YFSETQ. The CDR3 sequence is 14 residues long. The chain is built from TRBV5-1 and TRBJ1-1; possible D gene TRBD1, 5 bases. The source of this sequence is an adult in good health. The sequences come from peripheral blood, collected on day 0 of AZD1222 vaccination. The CDR3 region has the DNA TGCGCCAGCAGCTTGGTGGGGGAGAACACTGAAGCTTTCTTT. Amino acid sequence: CASSLVGENTEAFF.